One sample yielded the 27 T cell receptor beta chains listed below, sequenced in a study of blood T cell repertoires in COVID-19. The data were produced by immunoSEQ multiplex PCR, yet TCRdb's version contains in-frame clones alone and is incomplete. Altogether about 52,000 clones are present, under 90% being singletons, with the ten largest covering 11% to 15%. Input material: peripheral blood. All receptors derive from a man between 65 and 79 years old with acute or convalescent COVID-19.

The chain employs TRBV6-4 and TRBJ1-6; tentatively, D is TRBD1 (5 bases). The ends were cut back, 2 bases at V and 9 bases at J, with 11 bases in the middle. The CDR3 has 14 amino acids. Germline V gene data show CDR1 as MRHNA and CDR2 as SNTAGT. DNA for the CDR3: TGTGCCAGCAGTGACGTTATAGGGGTTTCACCCCTCCACTTT. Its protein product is CASSDVIGVSPLHF.

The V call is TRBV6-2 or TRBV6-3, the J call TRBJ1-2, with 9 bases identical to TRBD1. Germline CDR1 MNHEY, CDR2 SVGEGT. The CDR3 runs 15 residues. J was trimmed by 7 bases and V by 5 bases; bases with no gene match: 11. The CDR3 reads CASSDHPGQGSGYTF. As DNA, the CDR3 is TGTGCCAGCAGTGACCACCCGGGACAGGGCTCTGGCTACACCTTC.

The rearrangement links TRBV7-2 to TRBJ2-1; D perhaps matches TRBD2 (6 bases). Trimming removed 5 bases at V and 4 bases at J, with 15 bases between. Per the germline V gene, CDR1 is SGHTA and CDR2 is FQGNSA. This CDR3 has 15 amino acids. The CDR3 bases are TGTGCCAGCAGCCCTCCCCCGGGGGTTTACAATGAGCAGTTCTTC. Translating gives CASSPPPGVYNEQFF.

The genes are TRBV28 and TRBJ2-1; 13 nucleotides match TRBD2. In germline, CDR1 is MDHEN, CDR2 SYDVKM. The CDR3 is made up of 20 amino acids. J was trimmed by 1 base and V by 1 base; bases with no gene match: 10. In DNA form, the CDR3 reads TGTGCCAGCAGTTTATATACTAGCGGGGGGGCCAGTTTTTCCTACAATGAGCAGTTCTTC. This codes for CASSLYTSGGASFSYNEQFF.

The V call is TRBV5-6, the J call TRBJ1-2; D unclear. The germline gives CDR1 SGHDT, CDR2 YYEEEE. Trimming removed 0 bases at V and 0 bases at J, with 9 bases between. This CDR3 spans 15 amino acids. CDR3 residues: CASSLATLANYGYTF. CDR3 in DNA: TGTGCCAGCAGCTTGGCGACACTAGCTAACTATGGCTACACCTTC.

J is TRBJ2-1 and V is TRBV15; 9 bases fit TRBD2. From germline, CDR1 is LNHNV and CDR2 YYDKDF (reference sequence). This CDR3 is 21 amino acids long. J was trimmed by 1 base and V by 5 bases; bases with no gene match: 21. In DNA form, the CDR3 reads TGTGCCACCAGCCGACAAAACCAGCTAGCGGGATGGGTGAGTTCCTACAATGAGCAGTTCTTC. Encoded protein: CATSRQNQLAGWVSSYNEQFF.

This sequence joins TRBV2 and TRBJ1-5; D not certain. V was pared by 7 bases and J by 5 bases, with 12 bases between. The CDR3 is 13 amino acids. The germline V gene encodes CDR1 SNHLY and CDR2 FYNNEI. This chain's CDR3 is CASNTKVHQPQHF. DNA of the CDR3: TGTGCCAGCAATACAAAAGTCCATCAGCCCCAGCATTTT. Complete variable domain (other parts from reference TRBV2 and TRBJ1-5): EPEVTQTPSHQVTQMGQEVILRCVPISNHLYFYWYRQILGQKVEFLVSFYNNEISEKSEIFDDQFSVERPDGSNFTLKIRSTKLEDSAMYFCASNTKVHQPQHFGDGTRLSIL.

The CDR3 loop reads CASSGRGLATEAFF. Here the CDR3 DNA reads TGTGCCAGCAGTGGGAGGGGTCTCGCGACTGAAGCTTTCTTT. The chain links TRBV2 to TRBJ1-1, with D maybe TRBD1 (5 bases). The CDR3 spans 14 residues. Trimming shortened V by 4 bases and J by 5 bases, and 14 bases separated the two germline ends. Germline CDR1 and CDR2: SNHLY and FYNNEI.

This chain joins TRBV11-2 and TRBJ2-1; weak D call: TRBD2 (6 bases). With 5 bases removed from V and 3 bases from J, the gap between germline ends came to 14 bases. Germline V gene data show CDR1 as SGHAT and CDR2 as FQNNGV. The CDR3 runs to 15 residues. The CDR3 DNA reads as TGTGCCAGCAGCCCCTCTGGGGGGAGCTACAATGAGCAGTTCTTC. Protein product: CASSPSGGSYNEQFF.

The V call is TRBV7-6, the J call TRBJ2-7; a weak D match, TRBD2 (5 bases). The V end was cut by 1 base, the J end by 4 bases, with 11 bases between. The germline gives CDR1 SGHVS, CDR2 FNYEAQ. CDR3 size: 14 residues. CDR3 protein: CASSLDGGGYEQYF. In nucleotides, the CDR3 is TGTGCCAGCAGCTTAGATGGCGGAGGATACGAGCAGTACTTC.

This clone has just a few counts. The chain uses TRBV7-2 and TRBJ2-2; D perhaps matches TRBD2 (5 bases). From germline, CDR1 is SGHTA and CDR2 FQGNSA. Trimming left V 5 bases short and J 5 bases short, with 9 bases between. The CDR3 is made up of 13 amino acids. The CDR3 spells CASSVSVTGELFF. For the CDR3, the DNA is TGTGCCAGCAGCGTTAGCGTTACCGGGGAGCTGTTTTTT.

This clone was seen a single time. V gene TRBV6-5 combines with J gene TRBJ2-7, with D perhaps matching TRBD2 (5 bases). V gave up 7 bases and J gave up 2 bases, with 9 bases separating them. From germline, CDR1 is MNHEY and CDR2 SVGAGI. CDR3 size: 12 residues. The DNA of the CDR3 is TGTGCCAGCACGGGGAGTGCCTACGAGCAGTACTTC. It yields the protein CASTGSAYEQYF.

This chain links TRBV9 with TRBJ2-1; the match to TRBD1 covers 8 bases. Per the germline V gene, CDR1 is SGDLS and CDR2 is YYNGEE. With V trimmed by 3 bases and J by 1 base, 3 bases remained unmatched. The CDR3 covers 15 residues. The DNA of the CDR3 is TGTGCCAGCAGCGGACAGGGGTCGTCCTACAATGAGCAGTTCTTC. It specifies CASSGQGSSYNEQFF.

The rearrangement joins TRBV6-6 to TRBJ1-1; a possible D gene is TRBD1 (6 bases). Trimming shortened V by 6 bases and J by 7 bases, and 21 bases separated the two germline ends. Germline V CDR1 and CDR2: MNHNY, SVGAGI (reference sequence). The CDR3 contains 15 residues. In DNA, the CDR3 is TGTGCCAGCAGGTCCGACAGGTATGTGATGGGTGAAGCTTTCTTT. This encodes CASRSDRYVMGEAFF.

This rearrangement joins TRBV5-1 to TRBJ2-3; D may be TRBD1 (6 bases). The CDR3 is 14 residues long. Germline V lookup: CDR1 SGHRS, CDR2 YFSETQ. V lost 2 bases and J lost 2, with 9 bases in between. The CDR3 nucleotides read TGCGCCAGCAGCTTAGGACAGCCCACAGATACGCAGTATTTT. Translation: CASSLGQPTDTQYF.

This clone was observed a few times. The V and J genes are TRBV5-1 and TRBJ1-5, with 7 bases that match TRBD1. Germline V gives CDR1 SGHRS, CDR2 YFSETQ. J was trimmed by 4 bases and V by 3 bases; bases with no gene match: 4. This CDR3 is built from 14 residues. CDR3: CASSSGQLNQPQHF. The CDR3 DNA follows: TGCGCCAGCAGCTCGGGACAGTTAAATCAGCCCCAGCATTTT.

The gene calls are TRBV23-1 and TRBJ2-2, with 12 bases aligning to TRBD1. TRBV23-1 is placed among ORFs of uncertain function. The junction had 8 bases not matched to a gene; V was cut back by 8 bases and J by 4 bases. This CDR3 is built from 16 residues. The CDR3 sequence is CASGIRDRGRTGELFF. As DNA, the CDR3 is TGCGCCAGCGGAATCCGGGACAGGGGGCGCACCGGGGAGCTGTTTTTT.

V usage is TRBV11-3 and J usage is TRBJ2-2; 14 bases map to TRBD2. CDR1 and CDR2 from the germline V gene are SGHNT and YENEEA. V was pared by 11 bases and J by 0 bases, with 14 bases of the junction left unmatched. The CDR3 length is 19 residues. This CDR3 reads CASGMGLAGAIANTGELFF. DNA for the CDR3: TGTGCCTCCGGAATGGGACTAGCGGGGGCTATCGCGAACACCGGGGAGCTGTTTTTT.

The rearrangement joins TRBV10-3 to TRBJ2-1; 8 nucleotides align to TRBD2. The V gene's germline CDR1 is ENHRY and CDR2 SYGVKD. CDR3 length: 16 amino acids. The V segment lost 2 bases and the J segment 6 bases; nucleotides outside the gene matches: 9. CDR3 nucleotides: TGTGCCATCAGTGAGCCAGCGGGAGACGGGGTCAATGAGCAGTTCTTC. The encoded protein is CAISEPAGDGVNEQFF.

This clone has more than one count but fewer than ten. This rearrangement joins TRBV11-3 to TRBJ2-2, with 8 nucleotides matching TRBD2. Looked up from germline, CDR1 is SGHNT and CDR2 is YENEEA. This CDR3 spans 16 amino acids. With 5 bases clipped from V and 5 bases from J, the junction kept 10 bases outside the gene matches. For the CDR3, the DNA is TGTGCCAGCAGCCTCGAGCGGGGGAAGAGAACCGGGGAGCTGTTTTTT. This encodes CASSLERGKRTGELFF. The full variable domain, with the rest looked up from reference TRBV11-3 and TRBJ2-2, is EAGVVQSPRYKIIEKKQPVAFWCNPISGHNTLYWYLQNLGQGPELLIRYENEEAVDDSQLPKDRFSAERLKGVDSTLKIQPAELGDSAVYLCASSLERGKRTGELFFGEGSRLTVL.

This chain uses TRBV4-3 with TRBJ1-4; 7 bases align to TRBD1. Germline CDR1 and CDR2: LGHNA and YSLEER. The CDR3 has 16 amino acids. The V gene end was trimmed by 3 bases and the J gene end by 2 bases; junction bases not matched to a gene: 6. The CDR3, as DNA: TGCGCCAGCAGCCACAGGGGGTTCCCGACTAATGAAAAACTGTTTTTT. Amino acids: CASSHRGFPTNEKLFF.

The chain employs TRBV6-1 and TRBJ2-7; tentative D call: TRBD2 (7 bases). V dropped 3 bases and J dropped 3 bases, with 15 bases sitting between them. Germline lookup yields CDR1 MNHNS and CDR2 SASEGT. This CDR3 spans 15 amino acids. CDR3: CASSDTRGGVYEQYF. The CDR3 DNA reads TGTGCCAGCAGTGATACGAGGGGGGGCGTCTACGAGCAGTACTTC.

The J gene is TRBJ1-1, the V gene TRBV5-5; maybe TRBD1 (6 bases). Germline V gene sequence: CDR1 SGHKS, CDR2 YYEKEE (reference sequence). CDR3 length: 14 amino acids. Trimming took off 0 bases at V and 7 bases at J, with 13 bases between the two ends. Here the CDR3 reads CASSLGQVFGEAFF. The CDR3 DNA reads TGTGCCAGCAGCTTGGGACAGGTTTTTGGTGAAGCTTTCTTT.

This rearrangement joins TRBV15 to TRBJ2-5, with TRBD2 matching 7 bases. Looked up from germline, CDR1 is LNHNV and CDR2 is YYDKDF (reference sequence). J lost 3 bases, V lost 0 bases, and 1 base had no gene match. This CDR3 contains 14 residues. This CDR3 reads CATSRDLAEETQYF. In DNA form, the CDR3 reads TGTGCCACCAGCAGAGACCTAGCGGAAGAGACCCAGTACTTC.

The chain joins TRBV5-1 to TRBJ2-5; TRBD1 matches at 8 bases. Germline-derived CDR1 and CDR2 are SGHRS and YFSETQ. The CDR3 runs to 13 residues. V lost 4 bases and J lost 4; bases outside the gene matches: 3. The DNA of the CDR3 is TGCGCCAGCAGCCGTGGACAGGGAGAGACCCAGTACTTC. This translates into CASSRGQGETQYF.

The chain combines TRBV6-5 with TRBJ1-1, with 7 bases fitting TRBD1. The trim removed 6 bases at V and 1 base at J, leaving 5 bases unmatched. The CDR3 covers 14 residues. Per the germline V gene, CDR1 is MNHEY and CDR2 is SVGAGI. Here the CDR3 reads CASRPGQTNTEAFF. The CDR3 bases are TGTGCCAGCAGACCGGGACAGACGAACACTGAAGCTTTCTTT.

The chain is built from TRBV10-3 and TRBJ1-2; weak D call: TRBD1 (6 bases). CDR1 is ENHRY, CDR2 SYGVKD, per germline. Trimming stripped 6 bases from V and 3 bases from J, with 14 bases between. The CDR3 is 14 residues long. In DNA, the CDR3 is TGTGCCATCAGAGGCAGGGGATACGACTATGGCTACACCTTC. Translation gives CAIRGRGYDYGYTF.